The 17 T cell receptor beta chains below all came from one sample that was sequenced in a study of blood T cell repertoires in COVID-19. Using immunoSEQ multiplex PCR, the repertoire was profiled, and TCRdb retains in-frame clones only, with some absent. The repertoire consists of 60,000 to 70,000 clones, with 70% to 85% occurring once and the leading ten covering just over 6.5%. Specimen: peripheral blood. The receptors stem from a man aged 55 to 70 with acute or convalescent COVID-19.

The J gene is TRBJ2-2, the V gene TRBV7-2; 9 bases match TRBD1. Germline CDR1 reads SGHTA; CDR2 reads FQGNSA. After removal of 5 bases from V and 6 bases from J, the junction contained 16 bases not matched to a gene. The CDR3 is 18 residues long. CDR3 residues: CASSHDVLGQGRAGELFF. CDR3 nucleotide sequence: TGTGCCAGCAGCCATGATGTACTTGGACAGGGGAGGGCCGGGGAGCTGTTTTTT.

V usage is TRBV3-1 (or the pseudogene TRBV3-2) and J usage is TRBJ1-3; D gene unclear. With 3 bases removed from V and 0 bases from J, the gap between germline ends came to 18 bases. Per the germline V gene, CDR1 is LGHDT and CDR2 is YNNKEL (reference sequence). This CDR3 is 18 amino acids long. DNA for the CDR3: TGTGCCAGCAGCCAGACGTTTTTAACTATCACCTCTGGAAACACCATATATTTT. Protein product: CASSQTFLTITSGNTIYF.

This clone was recorded once. V usage is TRBV5-1 and J usage is TRBJ2-3; 7 nucleotides line up with TRBD1. V was clipped by 5 bases and J by 2 bases; unmatched bases: 5. Germline V gene data show CDR1 as SGHRS and CDR2 as YFSETQ. The CDR3 spans 14 residues. CDR3 loop: CASRPTGITDTQYF. CDR3 in DNA: TGCGCCAGCAGACCGACAGGGATCACAGATACGCAGTATTTT.

The chain combines TRBV6-2 or TRBV6-3 with TRBJ2-2; TRBD1 agrees at 9 bases. Trimming took 5 bases from V and 3 from J; bases not matched to a gene: 7. Germline V gene lookup returns CDR1 MNHEY and CDR2 SVGEGT. The CDR3 is 16 amino acids. For the CDR3, the DNA is TGTGCCAGCAGTCAACAGGGGGCTTTGTACACCGGGGAGCTGTTTTTT. As protein: CASSQQGALYTGELFF.

J is TRBJ2-1 and V is TRBV19, with 14 bases identical to TRBD2. V shed 3 bases, J shed 9 bases, and the junction held 4 bases outside the gene matches. Germline V gene lookup returns CDR1 LNHDA and CDR2 SQIVND (reference sequence). The CDR3 runs to 15 residues. The CDR3 protein is CASSIDGLAGGEQFF. CDR3 bases: TGTGCCAGTAGTATTGATGGACTAGCGGGGGGTGAGCAGTTCTTC. Full variable domain (outside the CDR3, taken from reference TRBV19 and TRBJ2-1): DGGITQSPKYLFRKEGQNVTLSCEQNLNHDAMYWYRQDPGQGLRLIYYSQIVNDFQKGDIAEGYSVSREKKESFPLTVTSAQKNPTAFYLCASSIDGLAGGEQFFGPGTRLTVL.

The rearrangement joins TRBV7-9 to TRBJ1-2; TRBD1 might be the D (6 bases). This CDR3 spans 13 amino acids. Trimming took 1 base from V and 6 from J, leaving 9 bases between them. CDR1 and CDR2 from the germline V gene are SEHNR and FQNEAQ (reference sequence). The CDR3 region has the DNA TGTGCCAGCAGCTTAGTACCAGGGGATGGCTACACCTTC. It translates to CASSLVPGDGYTF.

The rearrangement links TRBV27 to TRBJ1-2; no definite D call. The CDR3 spans 14 residues. Germline CDR1 is MNHEY and CDR2 is SMNVEV (reference sequence). Trimming cost V 4 bases and J 8 bases, with 17 bases left between them. CDR3: CASSSHGLSGGYTF. Written as DNA, the CDR3 is TGTGCCAGCAGTTCTCACGGACTCAGCGGGGGCTACACCTTC.

This clone appeared a single time. The chain has TRBV19 and TRBJ1-2, with D hard to call. Germline V gives CDR1 LNHDA, CDR2 SQIVND (reference sequence). CDR3 size: 13 residues. V was pared by 6 bases and J by 4 bases, with 12 bases between. CDR3 nucleotide sequence: TGTGCCAGTAGCGAAACCCAGTTCTATGGCTACACCTTC. Translating it yields CASSETQFYGYTF.

This clone has just a few counts. The genes are TRBV10-2 and TRBJ2-7; 7 bases agree with TRBD1. CDR3 length equals 15 residues. Germline CDR1 reads WSHSY; CDR2 reads SAAADI. J lost 5 bases, V lost 2 bases, and 9 bases had no gene match. The CDR3 loop reads CASSEPRTGSHEQYF. The CDR3, as DNA: TGCGCCAGCAGTGAGCCTAGGACAGGAAGTCACGAGCAGTACTTC.

This chain links TRBV19 with TRBJ2-3; D is undetermined. The V gene lost 8 bases and the J gene lost 0 bases, with 12 bases spanning the gap. This CDR3 spans 14 amino acids. Germline V lookup: CDR1 LNHDA, CDR2 SQIVND (reference sequence). As DNA, the CDR3 is TGTGCCAGTGCCTCAGTTACAAGCACAGATACGCAGTATTTT. Protein sequence: CASASVTSTDTQYF. Based on the CDR3 plus reference TRBV19 and TRBJ2-3, the full variable domain is DGGITQSPKYLFRKEGQNVTLSCEQNLNHDAMYWYRQDPGQGLRLIYYSQIVNDFQKGDIAEGYSVSREKKESFPLTVTSAQKNPTAFYLCASASVTSTDTQYFGPGTRLTVL.

The table lists this clone with a few counts. V gene TRBV7-2 combines with J gene TRBJ2-1; 10 bases are a match to TRBD2. Losses at the gene ends were 6 bases for V and 0 bases for J; bases not matched to a gene: 8. This CDR3 contains 17 residues. Germline loops: CDR1 SGHTA, CDR2 FQGNSA. The CDR3 DNA is TGTGCCAGCAGAGTTAGCGGGGGGCCGCTCTCCTACAATGAGCAGTTCTTC. The encoded protein is CASRVSGGPLSYNEQFF.

This chain uses TRBV7-6 with TRBJ1-4, with TRBD1 as a possible D gene (6 bases). The CDR3 extends over 15 amino acids. Deletions cut 5 bases from V and 6 bases from J, with 16 bases between. Germline CDR1 and CDR2: SGHVS and FNYEAQ. CDR3 amino acids: CASSVTGKQDEKLFF. The CDR3 nucleotides read TGTGCCAGCAGCGTTACAGGGAAACAGGATGAAAAACTGTTTTTT.

The V call is TRBV7-8, the J call TRBJ1-1; TRBD1 might be the D (6 bases). This CDR3 comprises 14 residues. The germline gives CDR1 SGHVS, CDR2 FQNEAQ. Trimming cost V 4 bases and J 5 bases, with 14 bases left between them. CDR3 sequence reads: CASSSWTVGTEAFF. DNA of the CDR3: TGTGCCAGCAGCTCTTGGACAGTGGGGACTGAAGCTTTCTTT.

This chain joins TRBV9 and TRBJ2-6; TRBD1 matches at 7 bases. V dropped 4 bases and J dropped 0; count of bases not matched to a gene: 4. This CDR3 is built from 16 residues. Germline CDR1 reads SGDLS; CDR2 reads YYNGEE. The CDR3 coding sequence is TGTGCCAGCAGCCCTCGGACAGGCTCTGGGGCCAACGTCCTGACTTTC. Amino acids: CASSPRTGSGANVLTF.

The rearrangement joins TRBV7-8 to TRBJ1-6; 7 nucleotides agree with TRBD1. The J segment lost 7 bases and the V segment lost 1 base, leaving 7 bases of the junction unmatched. Germline V gives CDR1 SGHVS, CDR2 FQNEAQ. This CDR3 region has 16 residues. The CDR3 DNA follows: TGTGCCAGCAGCTTAGTTTCAGGGGGGATCAATTCACCCCTCCACTTT. Residues: CASSLVSGGINSPLHF. Complete variable domain (other parts from reference TRBV7-8 and TRBJ1-6): GAGVSQSPRYKVAKRGQDVALRCDPISGHVSLFWYQQALGQGPEFLTYFQNEAQLDKSGLPSDRFFAERPEGSVSTLKIQRTQQEDSAVYLCASSLVSGGINSPLHFGNGTRLTVT.

The chain employs TRBV30 and TRBJ2-4; the D is unclear. This CDR3 has 18 amino acids. CDR1 GTSNPN and CDR2 SVGIG come from the germline V gene (reference sequence). Trimming left V 0 bases short and J 1 base short, with 19 bases between. The CDR3 nucleotides are TGTGCCTGGAGTGTGCTCTCCTCGGGTTTGCGGGCCAAAAACATTCAGTACTTC. It encodes CAWSVLSSGLRAKNIQYF.

The chain recombines TRBV12-1 with TRBJ1-5; the table's TRBD1 call for D was not verified on the DNA. TRBV12-1 has pseudogene status. The CDR3 is 20 amino acids. CDR3 in amino acids: CASSFARGQGSRGSNQPQHF. In DNA, the CDR3 is TGTGCCAGCAGCTTTGCGAGGGGGCAGGGTTCAAGAGGTAGCAATCAGCCCCAGCATTTT.